This T cell receptor (beta chain) was documented in a study of T cell repertoires in cytomegalovirus infection (dated by TCRdb to about 2019). Context from the whole study: The peptide stimulations were aimed at well-studied HLA-B-restricted epitopes as well as recently identified HLA-C-restricted CMV epitopes, whose presentation resists viral immunomodulation. Donor HLA type was relevant to the analysis, as public TCR beta signatures indicated carriage of CMV infection together with the matching HLA type.

The sample was run on an Illumina HiSeq 1500. The public reads were run again by TCRdb, first through fastp at Q25 and then through MiXCR, and only productive beta chains were kept. One record per CDR3 amino acid sequence lists the most common genes and DNA. This sample lists hundreds of thousands of distinct CDR3 sequences; approximately 30% were detected once. The ten largest clones add up to roughly 12% of the sample. This clonotype was detected only a few times. The antigen it recognizes is unknown. No much larger clonotype is one base removed from it; base qualities were not supplied. Broader findings and caveats from the paper: The ex vivo response was dominated by HLA-C-restricted CMV-specific TCR beta clonotypes, which also provided the single most frequent clonotype in two of eight donors. Carriers of CMV infection plus the relevant HLA type were discriminated by the cumulative frequency of public TCR beta family members in the study cohort and in an independent roughly 350-donor cohort.

The CDR3 runs 16 residues from the cysteine to the phenylalanine. The only DNA kept is the CDR3, 48 bases in frame from the first base. For CDR1 and CDR2, the germline V gene lists LGHNA and YNFKEQ. V is trimmed back by 4 bases and J by 2 bases, and the junction contains 7 bases that no gene match accounts for. The intended sense of this specimen's treatment or condition label: in vitro stimulation with specific CMV peptide epitopes to enrich CMV-specific T cells. The rearrangement joined TRBV4-2 to TRBJ2-3, with TRBD2 matching 9 junction bases. This TCR was sampled from a human donor in good health (CMV status not recorded). Some clones in this sample may be carry-over from other donors' samples. Sequencing used cultured CD8+ T cells from PBMCs, obtained from culture after CMV antigen stimulation. The nucleotide sequence is given as TGTGCCAGCAGCCGGGAGCGGGGGGCTCTCACAGATACGCAGTATTTT. This encodes CASSRERGALTDTQYF.